Below are 5 T cell receptor beta chains sequenced from a single sample in a study of metastatic and nonmetastatic thyroid tumors. Thyroid surgery was performed in patients who had received no treatment beforehand. Via MiXCR, TCRdb re-called the PCR reads. The data show around 45,000 clones, roughly 3.2% seen once. The sequenced sample consisted of blood. These receptors were collected from a female donor with papillary thyroid cancer or a benign thyroid nodule (not recorded which). Some clones in this sample may be carry-over from other donors' samples.

This clone has just a few counts. V usage is TRBV20-1 and J usage is TRBJ2-2; 7 bases align to TRBD2. Germline values: CDR1 DFQATT, CDR2 SNEGSKA (reference sequence). CDR3 length equals 16 residues. The V segment lost 2 bases and the J segment 4 bases; nucleotides outside the gene matches: 10. The CDR3 DNA reads as TGCAGTGCTAGAACGCGGGGGTCTTTGAGCACCGGGGAGCTGTTTTTT. Translating gives CSARTRGSLSTGELFF.

This clone was seen more than once but under ten times. This rearrangement joins TRBV5-1 to TRBJ2-3, with 10 bases aligning to TRBD1. V was pared by 4 bases and J by 3 bases, with 23 bases of the junction left unmatched. Germline CDR1 and CDR2: SGHRS and YFSETQ. The CDR3 has 21 residues. The CDR3 sequence: CASSPQGQGGTGTKSTDTQYF. In nucleotides, the CDR3 is TGCGCCAGCAGCCCCCAAGGACAGGGGGGAACCGGGACTAAGAGTACAGATACGCAGTATTTT.

This rearrangement joins TRBV7-2 to TRBJ2-2; tentatively, D is TRBD1 (6 bases). The V end was cut by 4 bases, the J end by 2 bases, with 11 bases between. The CDR3 contains 15 residues. The germline V gene has CDR1 SGHTA and CDR2 FQGNSA. As DNA, the CDR3 is TGTGCCAGCAGCTCGGGACATCTTAACACCGGGGAGCTGTTTTTT. This codes for CASSSGHLNTGELFF.

Within the sample, this clone is medium-sized. The rearrangement joins TRBV5-1 to TRBJ1-2, with a weak D call TRBD1 (5 bases). This CDR3 is 14 amino acids long. V was shortened by 0 bases and J by 0 bases, with 6 bases between the two germline ends. Germline-derived CDR1 and CDR2 are SGHRS and YFSETQ. For the CDR3, the DNA is TGCGCCAGCAGCTTGGACAGGACTAACTATGGCTACACCTTC. Residues: CASSLDRTNYGYTF.

This clone was detected a few times. This chain connects TRBV15 to TRBJ2-3; D is uncertain. Trimming shortened V by 1 base and J by 4 bases, and 3 bases separated the two germline ends. This CDR3 contains 12 residues. Germline assignment: CDR1 LNHNV and CDR2 YYDKDF (reference sequence). The CDR3 nucleotides are TGTGCCACCAGCAGAGGACCAGATACGCAGTATTTT. Translated: CATSRGPDTQYF.